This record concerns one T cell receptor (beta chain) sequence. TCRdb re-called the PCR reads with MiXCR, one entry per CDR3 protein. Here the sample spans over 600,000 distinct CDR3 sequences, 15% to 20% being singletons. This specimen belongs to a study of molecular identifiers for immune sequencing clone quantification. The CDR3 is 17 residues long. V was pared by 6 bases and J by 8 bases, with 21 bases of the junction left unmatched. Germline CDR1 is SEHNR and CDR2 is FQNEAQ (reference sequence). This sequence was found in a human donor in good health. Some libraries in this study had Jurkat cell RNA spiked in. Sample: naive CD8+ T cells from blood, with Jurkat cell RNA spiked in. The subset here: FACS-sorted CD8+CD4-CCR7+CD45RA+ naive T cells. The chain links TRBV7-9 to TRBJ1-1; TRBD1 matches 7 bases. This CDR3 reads CASRRQGVGEGAPEAFF. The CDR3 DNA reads TGTGCCAGCAGGCGACAGGGCGTGGGAGAGGGTGCCCCCGAAGCTTTCTTT.